Below are 12 T cell receptor beta chains sequenced from a single sample in a study of cytomegalovirus exposure and HLA in healthy donors (dated by TCRdb to about 2017). The library was built by means of the immunoSEQ multiplex PCR assay. A mixture of 60 forward primers for TCR Vbeta segments and 13 reverse primers for TCR Jbeta segments was used in the multiplex PCR. The table was pulled from immuneACCESS by TCRdb, which kept in-frame rearrangements only. Such tables lose some clones; where checked, under half of the loss comes from unresolved V genes, and the rest has no known cause. For this sample there are over 70,000 clones; 70% to 85% appear just once. The ten largest clones represent about an eighth of the sample. Sequenced material: PBMCs. These receptors were collected from a human donor in good health.

This chain uses TRBV4-1 with TRBJ2-5, with TRBD2 identical over 10 bases. CDR1 is MGHRA, CDR2 YSYEKL, per germline. The CDR3 is 16 residues long. The V segment lost 4 bases and the J segment 1 base; nucleotides outside the gene matches: 6. CDR3 sequence (DNA): TGCGCCAGCAGCCCGGGACTAGCGAACTTCCAAGAGACCCAGTACTTC. Encoded protein: CASSPGLANFQETQYF.

V usage is TRBV2 and J usage is TRBJ2-2; 11 nucleotides align to TRBD2. Germline V gene lookup returns CDR1 SNHLY and CDR2 FYNNEI. With V trimmed by 6 bases and J by 0 bases, 6 bases remained unmatched. This CDR3 is built from 17 residues. The CDR3 protein is CASSETSGMANTGELFF. The CDR3 DNA is TGTGCCAGCAGCGAGACTAGCGGGATGGCGAACACCGGGGAGCTGTTTTTT.

This chain joins TRBV5-1 and TRBJ2-7, with D unclear. Trimming stripped 3 bases from V and 0 bases from J, with 7 bases between. The CDR3 spans 13 residues. Germline V gene sequence: CDR1 SGHRS, CDR2 YFSETQ. In DNA form, the CDR3 reads TGCGCCAGCAGCTGGAGCTCCTCCTACGAGCAGTACTTC. It codes for CASSWSSSYEQYF. The variable domain in full, with the rest retrieved from reference TRBV5-1 and TRBJ2-7, is KAGVTQTPRYLIKTRGQQVTLSCSPISGHRSVSWYQQTPGQGLQFLFEYFSETQRNKGNFPGRFSGRQFSNSRSEMNVSTLELGDSALYLCASSWSSSYEQYFGPGTRLTVT.

The J gene is TRBJ2-7, the V gene TRBV6-1, with 10 bases matching TRBD2. The CDR3 has 15 residues. The germline V gene encodes CDR1 MNHNS and CDR2 SASEGT. The V segment lost 11 bases and the J segment 9 bases; nucleotides outside the gene matches: 19. The CDR3 region is CAADGGLAERTGQYF. CDR3 nucleotide sequence: TGTGCCGCCGATGGCGGACTAGCGGAGAGAACGGGGCAGTACTTC.

This clone was picked up a small number of times. The J gene is TRBJ2-1, the V gene TRBV9, with D perhaps TRBD1 (5 bases). The CDR3 runs to 13 residues. Germline V gene sequence: CDR1 SGDLS, CDR2 YYNGEE. The germline V and J ends were trimmed by 0 bases and 7 bases, with 8 bases remaining between them. CDR3 protein: CASSVEGRNEQFF. In DNA form, the CDR3 reads TGTGCCAGCAGCGTAGAGGGGCGGAATGAGCAGTTCTTC. Full variable domain (missing parts from reference TRBV9 and TRBJ2-1): DSGVTQTPKHLITATGQRVTLRCSPRSGDLSVYWYQQSLDQGLQFLIQYYNGEERAKGNILERFSAQQFPDLHSELNLSSLELGDSALYFCASSVEGRNEQFFGPGTRLTVL.

V is TRBV27 and J is TRBJ2-7, with 9 bases aligning to TRBD1. Per germline, CDR1 MNHEY and CDR2 SMNVEV (reference sequence). The CDR3 totals 15 residues. Losses at the gene ends were 2 bases for V and 4 bases for J; bases not matched to a gene: 6. DNA for the CDR3: TGTGCCAGCAGTTTACGGACAGGGGTTGGGTACGAGCAGTACTTC. Protein: CASSLRTGVGYEQYF.

The chain combines TRBV29-1 with TRBJ2-7, with 7 nucleotides matching TRBD1. CDR3 length: 14 amino acids. The V and J ends lost 6 bases and 1 base, in that order; junction bases with no gene match: 9. Per the germline V gene, CDR1 is SQVTM and CDR2 is ANQGSEA. The CDR3 loop reads CSVADRAQSYEQYF. CDR3 DNA sequence: TGCAGCGTGGCTGACAGGGCCCAATCCTACGAGCAGTACTTC.

The rearrangement uses TRBV11-2 and TRBJ2-1, with TRBD1 as a possible D gene (6 bases). Germline CDR1 and CDR2: SGHAT and FQNNGV. CDR3 length: 15 amino acids. The V and J ends lost 1 base and 5 bases respectively, with 12 bases between them. CDR3 protein: CASSLVRTANNEQFF. DNA for the CDR3: TGTGCCAGCAGCTTAGTTAGGACAGCAAACAATGAGCAGTTCTTC.

This clone was observed a handful of times. The chain carries TRBV28 and TRBJ2-3, with D maybe TRBD1 (7 bases). V was shortened by 4 bases and J by 5 bases, with 19 bases between the two germline ends. The CDR3 consists of 16 residues. CDR1 is MDHEN and CDR2 is SYDVKM in the germline V gene. CDR3 bases: TGTGCCAGCAGTTCGACTAGTAGGGGGCGGGGAGATACGCAGTATTTT. Translating gives CASSSTSRGRGDTQYF.

V usage is TRBV19 and J usage is TRBJ2-6; 8 bases are shared with TRBD1. This CDR3 is built from 19 residues. The J segment lost 0 bases and the V segment lost 7 bases, leaving 14 bases of the junction unmatched. Germline V gene sequence: CDR1 LNHDA, CDR2 SQIVND (reference sequence). In DNA form, the CDR3 reads TGTGCCAGTACCTTCCAGCCGGGACAGGTTATCTCTGGGGCCAACGTCCTGACTTTC. Residues: CASTFQPGQVISGANVLTF.

V usage is TRBV5-1 and J usage is TRBJ2-1; 7 nucleotides match TRBD1. This CDR3 contains 14 residues. Trimming at V came to 2 bases and at J to 10 bases, leaving 9 bases not matched to a gene. Germline V gives CDR1 SGHRS, CDR2 YFSETQ. CDR3 sequence: CASSFFTGDREQFF. Written as DNA, the CDR3 is TGCGCCAGCAGCTTCTTCACAGGGGATCGGGAGCAGTTCTTC.

The chain carries TRBV25-1 and TRBJ2-1; a possible D gene is TRBD2 (6 bases). There are 11 residues in the CDR3. Germline CDR1 and CDR2: MGHDK and SYGVNS. The CDR3 is CAAGGGDEQFF. Written as DNA, the CDR3 is TGTGCGGCAGGCGGAGGGGATGAGCAGTTCTTC.